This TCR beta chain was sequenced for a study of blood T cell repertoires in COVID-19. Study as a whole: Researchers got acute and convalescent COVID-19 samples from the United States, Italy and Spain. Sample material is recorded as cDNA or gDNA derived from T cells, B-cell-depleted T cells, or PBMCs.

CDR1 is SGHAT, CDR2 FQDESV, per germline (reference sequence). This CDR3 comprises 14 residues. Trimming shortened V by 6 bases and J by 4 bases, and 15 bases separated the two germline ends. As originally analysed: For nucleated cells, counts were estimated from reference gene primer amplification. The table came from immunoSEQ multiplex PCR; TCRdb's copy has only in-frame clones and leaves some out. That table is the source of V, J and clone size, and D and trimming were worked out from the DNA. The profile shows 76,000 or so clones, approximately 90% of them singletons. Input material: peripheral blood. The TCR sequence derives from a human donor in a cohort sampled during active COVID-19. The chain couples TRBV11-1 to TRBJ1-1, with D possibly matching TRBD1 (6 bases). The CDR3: CASSIGGRATEAFF. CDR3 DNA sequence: TGTGCCAGCAGTATCGGGGGGCGCGCCACTGAAGCTTTCTTT.